The 5 T cell receptor beta chains reported below all come from one sample, sequenced in a study of radiation and T cells in renal cell carcinoma. Time point meaning: blood 4 weeks post-SBRT, at nephrectomy. Treatment noted: 15 Gy SBRT to primary tumor, nephrectomy 4 weeks later. TCRdb keeps only in-frame clones here, not all; method: immunoSEQ multiplex PCR. Here the sample spans fewer than 200,000 clones, around 89% being singletons. The material was blood, obtained from a patient whose treatment included radiotherapy and nephrectomy. The source of these receptors is a woman between 45 and 60 years old with renal cell carcinoma.

The rearrangement uses TRBV18 and TRBJ1-4; the D gene is possibly TRBD1 (6 bases). CDR1 and CDR2 from the germline V gene are KGHSH and LQKENI. The CDR3 is made up of 16 amino acids. V dropped 2 bases and J dropped 3 bases, with 13 bases sitting between them. The CDR3 DNA follows: TGTGCCAGCTCACCAGGACCAGGGGCATCTAATGAAAAACTGTTTTTT. Residues: CASSPGPGASNEKLFF.

Only one count was recorded for this clone. The chain couples TRBV2 to TRBJ2-7; D possibly corresponds to TRBD2 (5 bases). Trimming left V 10 bases short and J 6 bases short, with 13 bases between. Germline assignment: CDR1 SNHLY and CDR2 FYNNEI. This CDR3 contains 11 residues. The CDR3 here is CATRFGSEQYF. In DNA, the CDR3 is TGTGCCACCCGGTTTGGGAGCGAGCAGTACTTC.

The chain has TRBV19 and TRBJ1-2; the D is unclear. This CDR3 spans 15 amino acids. The V end lost 4 bases, the J end lost 6 bases, and 18 bases lay between the germline ends. The germline V gene encodes CDR1 LNHDA and CDR2 SQIVND (reference sequence). The CDR3: CASSTLGGIGDGYTF. The CDR3 DNA reads TGTGCCAGTAGTACCTTGGGAGGCATTGGGGATGGCTACACCTTC.

The rearrangement uses TRBV7-9 and TRBJ2-1, with 9 bases aligning to TRBD2. J lost 2 bases, V lost 3 bases, and 5 bases had no gene match. CDR1 is SEHNR, CDR2 FQNEAQ, per germline (reference sequence). This CDR3 comprises 16 residues. CDR3 DNA sequence: TGTGCCAGCAGCTTCCAGACTAGCGGTGCCTACAATGAGCAGTTCTTC. It encodes CASSFQTSGAYNEQFF. The variable domain in full, with the rest retrieved from reference TRBV7-9 and TRBJ2-1, is DTGVSQNPRHKITKRGQNVTFRCDPISEHNRLYWYRQTLGQGPEFLTYFQNEAQLEKSRLLSDRFSAERPKGSFSTLEIQRTEQGDSAMYLCASSFQTSGAYNEQFFGPGTRLTVL.

This chain links TRBV7-2 with TRBJ2-3, with 7 bases aligning to TRBD2. Germline-derived CDR1 and CDR2 are SGHTA and FQGNSA. V dropped 2 bases and J dropped 1; count of bases not matched to a gene: 3. CDR3 length equals 15 residues. DNA of the CDR3: TGTGCCAGCAGCTTACGCCGGGGGGGCACAGATACGCAGTATTTT. As protein: CASSLRRGGTDTQYF. Filled out from reference TRBV7-2 and TRBJ2-3, the complete variable domain reads GAGVSQSPSNKVTEKGKDVELRCDPISGHTALYWYRQSLGQGLEFLIYFQGNSAPDKSGLPSDRFSAERTGGSVSTLTIQRTQQEDSAVYLCASSLRRGGTDTQYFGPGTRLTVL.